This T cell receptor beta chain was profiled in a study of blood T cell repertoires in COVID-19. Recovery among Cohort 3 donors was established by two negative PCRs, clearance, or symptom resolution. The count of this clone is one. V was clipped by 7 bases and J by 4 bases, with 17 bases between them. From germline, CDR1 is SQVTM and CDR2 ANQGSEA. The CDR3 extends over 14 amino acids. Measured with immunoSEQ multiplex PCR; TCRdb has only the in-frame clones, and not every one. The repertoire consists of 200,000 to 250,000 clones, with about 82% occurring once and the leading ten covering roughly 1.9%.

This TCR was sampled from a woman aged 45 to 65 who had recovered from COVID-19. This sequence joins TRBV29-1 and TRBJ2-1, with D possibly being TRBD2 (5 bases). The material sequenced was PBMCs or T cells enriched from blood (not recorded which). The DNA of the CDR3 is TGCAGCGCCGCTACTAGAGGAGCTTACAATGAGCAGTTCTTC. It specifies CSAATRGAYNEQFF.